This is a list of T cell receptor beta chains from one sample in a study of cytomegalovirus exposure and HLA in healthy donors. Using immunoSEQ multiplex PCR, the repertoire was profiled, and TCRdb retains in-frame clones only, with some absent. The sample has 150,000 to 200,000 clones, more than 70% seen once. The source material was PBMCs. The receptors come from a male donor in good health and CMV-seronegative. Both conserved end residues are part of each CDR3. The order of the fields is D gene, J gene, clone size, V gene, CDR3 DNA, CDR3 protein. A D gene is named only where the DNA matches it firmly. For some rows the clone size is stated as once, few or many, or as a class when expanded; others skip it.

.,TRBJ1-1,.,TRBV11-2,TGTGCCAGCAGCTTCAGGGACACTGAAGCTTTCTTT,CASSFRDTEAFF
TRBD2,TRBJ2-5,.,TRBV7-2,TGTGCCAGCAGTCGGACCGCCGGGACTAGGGGTGAGACCCAGTACTTC,CASSRTAGTRGETQYF
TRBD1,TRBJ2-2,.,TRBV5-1,TGCGCCATTCCGGGACAGGGGTTAAGGGGCGGGGAGCTGTTTTTT,CAIPGQGLRGGELFF
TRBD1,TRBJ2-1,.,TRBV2,TGTGCCAGCAGGGCCGGACAGGGTAACAATGAGCAGTTCTTC,CASRAGQGNNEQFF
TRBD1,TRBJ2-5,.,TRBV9,TGTGCCAGCAGCTTTTCGACAGGGGGCGTGGAGACCCAGTACTTC,CASSFSTGGVETQYF
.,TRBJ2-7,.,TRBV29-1,TGCAGCGTTGAGGAGGAGGACTATAACTACGAGCAGTACTTC,CSVEEEDYNYEQYF
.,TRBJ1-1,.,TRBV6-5,TGTGCCAGCAGTTTCGCCAGGAACACTGAAGCTTTCTTT,CASSFARNTEAFF
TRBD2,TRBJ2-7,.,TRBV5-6,TGTGCCAGCAGACGTCTAGCGGACACCTACGAGCAGTACTTC,CASRRLADTYEQYF
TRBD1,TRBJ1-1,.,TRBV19,TGTGCCAGTATCCGGACAGGGGGGGACGCTGAAGCTTTCTTT,CASIRTGGDAEAFF
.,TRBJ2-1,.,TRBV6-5,TGTGCCAGCAGTTACGTGGAGGGAACATCCTACAATGAGCAGTTCTTC,CASSYVEGTSYNEQFF
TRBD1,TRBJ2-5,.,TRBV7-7,TGTGCCAGCAGCGCCGCCGGGACAGGCGCCCCCAGGTACTTC,CASSAAGTGAPRYF
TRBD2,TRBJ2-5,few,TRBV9,TGTGCCAGCAGCCTTGGGACTAGCGGCAAAGAGACCCAGTACTTC,CASSLGTSGKETQYF
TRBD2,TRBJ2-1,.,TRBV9,TGTGCCAGCAGCGCGATACTAGCGGGGTCCTACAATGAGCAGTTCTTC,CASSAILAGSYNEQFF
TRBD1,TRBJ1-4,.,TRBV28,TGTGCCAGCAGGTCAGGGGGCGCGGGTGAAAAACTGTTTTTT,CASRSGGAGEKLFF
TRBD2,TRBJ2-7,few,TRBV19,TGTGCCACCTCCCCGACTAGCGGGATCTACGAGCAGTACTTC,CATSPTSGIYEQYF
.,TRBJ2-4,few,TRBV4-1,TGCGCCAGCAGCCTCGACCCCGGGACTGTCGGGGAAAACATTCAGTACTTC,CASSLDPGTVGENIQYF
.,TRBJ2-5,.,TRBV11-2,TGTGCCAGCCGCCTGCTGCGGTCCCAAGAGACCCAGTACTTC,CASRLLRSQETQYF
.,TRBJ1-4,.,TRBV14,TGTGCCAACCGGGGGAGACTGAATGAAAAACTGTTTTTT,CANRGRLNEKLFF
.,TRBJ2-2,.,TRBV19,TGTGCCAGTATTCGCGGCGCGAACACCGGGGAGCTGTTTTTT,CASIRGANTGELFF
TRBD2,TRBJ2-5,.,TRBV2,TGTGCCAGCAGTGATGAAGCGGGAGGTATAGAGACCCAGTACTTC,CASSDEAGGIETQYF
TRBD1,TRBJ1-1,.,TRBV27,TGTGCCAGCATCCTGCGAGGACAGGGGAACACTGAAGCTTTCTTT,CASILRGQGNTEAFF
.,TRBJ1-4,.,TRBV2,TGTGCCAGCAGTTTGCCGGAGAATGAAAAACTGTTTTTT,CASSLPENEKLFF
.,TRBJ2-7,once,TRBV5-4,TGTGCCAGCAGGCCGGGGGATTCCTACGAGCAGTACTTC,CASRPGDSYEQYF
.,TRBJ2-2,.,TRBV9,TGTGCCAGTCAGGGGACGAACACCGGGGAGCTGTTTTTT,CASQGTNTGELFF
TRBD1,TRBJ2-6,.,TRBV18,TGTGCCAGCTCACCAGTAGGGACAGTACGCTCTGGGGCCAACGTCCTGACTTTC,CASSPVGTVRSGANVLTF
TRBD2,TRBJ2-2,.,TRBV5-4,TGTGCCAGCAGCTTTAGCGGGAGGGCTTTAACCGGGGAGCTGTTTTTT,CASSFSGRALTGELFF
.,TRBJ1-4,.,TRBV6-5,TGTGCCAGCAGTTATCAGGGGGAAAAACTGTTTTTT,CASSYQGEKLFF
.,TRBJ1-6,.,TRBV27,TGTGCCAGCAGCCCAGTCTTTGGACATCTTAATTCACCCCTCCACTTT,CASSPVFGHLNSPLHF
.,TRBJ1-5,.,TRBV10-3,TGTGCCATCAGTGATCGGAATCAGCCCCAGCATTTT,CAISDRNQPQHF
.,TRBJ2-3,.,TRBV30,TGTGCCTGGAAAGAGGGTACTGGCACAGATACGCAGTATTTT,CAWKEGTGTDTQYF